The 3 T cell receptor beta chains given below trace back to one sample, sequenced in a study of human T cells and chemical hapten exposure. Using its own MiXCR run on the RACE reads, TCRdb lists one record per CDR3 protein. Counted here are some 400,000 distinct CDR3 sequences, approximately 5% occurring once; the ten biggest clones make up over 2%. As for time point: patch test 1, 2 weeks after DPC sensitization. The sample's treatment: therapeutic diphenylcyclopropenone sensitization with weekly scalp DPC. The sequenced sample was whole blood, obtained in connection with sensitization to the hapten diphenylcyclopropenone (DPC). The receptor set was obtained from a woman aged 50 to 60 with alopecia areata. Some clones in this sample may be carry-over from other donors' samples.

This clonotype occurred many times. The chain links TRBV20-1 to TRBJ2-5, with 10 bases lining up with TRBD2. The CDR3 loop spans 15 amino acids. Trimming cost V 6 bases and J 4 bases; bases outside gene matches: 11. Per germline, CDR1 DFQATT and CDR2 SNEGSKA (reference sequence). The DNA of the CDR3 is TGCAGTGCCTATAAAGCGGGAGGGCTTGGAGAGACCCAGTACTTC. Amino acids: CSAYKAGGLGETQYF.

At least ten counts were recorded for this clonotype. V gene TRBV27 combines with J gene TRBJ2-7, with 10 bases that match TRBD2. Germline CDR1 MNHEY, CDR2 SMNVEV (reference sequence). Germline trimming cut 6 bases from V and 5 bases from J; bases unmatched to any gene: 10. There are 15 residues in the CDR3. CDR3 region: CASRRGAGGLNEQYF. The CDR3 bases are TGTGCCAGCAGAAGAGGAGCGGGAGGGCTAAACGAGCAGTACTTC.

This clonotype was seen ten or more times. This chain uses TRBV10-1 with TRBJ1-1; TRBD1 agrees at 9 bases. The CDR3 extends over 14 amino acids. Germline lookup yields CDR1 WNHNN and CDR2 SYGVQD (reference sequence). Trimming removed 7 bases from V and 6 bases from J; junction bases left unmatched: 9. In nucleotides, the CDR3 is TGCGCCAGCAACGATTTGGACAGGGGACCTGAAGCTTTCTTT. Residues: CASNDLDRGPEAFF.